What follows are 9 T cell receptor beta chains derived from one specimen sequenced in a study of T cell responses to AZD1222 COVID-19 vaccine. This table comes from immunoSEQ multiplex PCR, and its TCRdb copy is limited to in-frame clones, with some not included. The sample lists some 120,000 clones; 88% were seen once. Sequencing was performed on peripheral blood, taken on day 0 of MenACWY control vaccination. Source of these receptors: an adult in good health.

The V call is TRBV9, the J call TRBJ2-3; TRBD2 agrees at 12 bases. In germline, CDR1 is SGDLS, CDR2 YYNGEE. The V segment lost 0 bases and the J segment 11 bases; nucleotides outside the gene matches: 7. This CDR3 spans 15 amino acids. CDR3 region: CASSVATSGSAKQYF. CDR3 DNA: TGTGCCAGCAGCGTAGCGACTAGCGGGAGCGCGAAGCAGTATTTT.

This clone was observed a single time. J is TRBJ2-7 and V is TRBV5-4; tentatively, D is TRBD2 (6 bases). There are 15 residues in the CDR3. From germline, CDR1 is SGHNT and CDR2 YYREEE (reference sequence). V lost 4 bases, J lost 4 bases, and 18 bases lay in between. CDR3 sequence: CASSRERAAGYEQYF. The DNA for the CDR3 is TGTGCCAGCAGCCGGGAGCGGGCCGCGGGGTACGAGCAGTACTTC.

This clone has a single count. The CDR3 sequence is CASSGVPGQGDSNQPQHF. In nucleotides, the CDR3 is TGTGCCAGCAGTGGAGTTCCGGGACAGGGCGATAGCAATCAGCCCCAGCATTTT. The chain carries TRBV6-1 and TRBJ1-5; TRBD1 aligns across 9 bases. V shed 4 bases and J 0 bases; nucleotides not matched to a gene: 10. The germline V gene has CDR1 MNHNS and CDR2 SASEGT. The CDR3 has 18 residues.

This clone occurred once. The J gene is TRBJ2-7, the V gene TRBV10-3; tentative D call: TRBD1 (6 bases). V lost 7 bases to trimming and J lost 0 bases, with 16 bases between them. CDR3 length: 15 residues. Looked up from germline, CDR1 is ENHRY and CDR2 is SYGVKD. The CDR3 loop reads CAIKRDPGASYEQYF. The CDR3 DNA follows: TGTGCCATCAAAAGGGACCCAGGGGCCTCCTACGAGCAGTACTTC.

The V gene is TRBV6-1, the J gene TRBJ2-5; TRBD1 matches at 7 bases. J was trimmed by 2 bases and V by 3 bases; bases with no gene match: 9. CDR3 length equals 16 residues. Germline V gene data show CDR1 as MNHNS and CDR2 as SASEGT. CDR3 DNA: TGTGCCAGCAGTGATACCCGGGACAGACTACAAGAGACCCAGTACTTC. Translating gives CASSDTRDRLQETQYF.

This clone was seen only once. CDR3 DNA sequence: TGTGCCAGCAGCAGGGACAGGGATTTCGGGGAGCTGTTTTTT. It yields the protein CASSRDRDFGELFF. The chain joins TRBV21-1 to TRBJ2-2; TRBD1 is the table's D call, not checked against the DNA. TRBV21-1 is a listed pseudogene. This CDR3 has 14 amino acids.

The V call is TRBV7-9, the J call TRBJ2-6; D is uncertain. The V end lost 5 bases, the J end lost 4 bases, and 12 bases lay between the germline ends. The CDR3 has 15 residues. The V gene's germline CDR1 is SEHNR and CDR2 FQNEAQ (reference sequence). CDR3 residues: CASSDRWTGANVLTF. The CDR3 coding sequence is TGTGCCAGCAGCGATCGATGGACCGGGGCCAACGTCCTGACTTTC.

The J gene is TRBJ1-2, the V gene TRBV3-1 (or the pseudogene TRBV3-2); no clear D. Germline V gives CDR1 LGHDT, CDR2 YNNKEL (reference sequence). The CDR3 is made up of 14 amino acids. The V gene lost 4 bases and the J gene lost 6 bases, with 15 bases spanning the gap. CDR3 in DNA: TGTGCCAGCAGCCCCCTCATATACGGAGATGGCTACACCTTC. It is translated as CASSPLIYGDGYTF.

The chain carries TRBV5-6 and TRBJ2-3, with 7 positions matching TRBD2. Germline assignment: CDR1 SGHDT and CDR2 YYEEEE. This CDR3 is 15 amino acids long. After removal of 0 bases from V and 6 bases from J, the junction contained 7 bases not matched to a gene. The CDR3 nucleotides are TGTGCCAGCAGCTTGGTCCCGGGAGGAAGGGATACGCAGTATTTT. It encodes CASSLVPGGRDTQYF.